The sequence of this T cell receptor (beta chain) was determined in a study of cytotoxic CD8 clonotypes in ibrutinib-treated CLL (dated by TCRdb to about 2021). The study in broad terms: The cohort had 11 relapsed/refractory and about 15 treatment-naive patients; approximately 18 were IGHV unmutated. Every remission and progressive disease sample was obtained while ibrutinib was still being received by the patients. Cryopreserved peripheral blood mononuclear cells were collected before treatment, at response, and at either disease progression or sustained remission. Of the approximately 91 people in the trial, 25 to 30 had longitudinal samples available. The response samples were drawn at a median of roughly twelve months into treatment, with a range of about 6 to 36 months. Partial responses were observed in about 25 patients and complete responses in 2; after a median follow-up of around 68 months, remission was maintained in 14 patients and progression was observed in approximately twelve. On average, each sample had some 250,000 productive templates and almost 95,000 productive rearrangements. General study outcomes and caveats: An increase in clonality was observed at ibrutinib response, with clonality remaining stable during sustained remission and falling back toward baseline at progression. Baseline clonality exceeded that of age-matched healthy donors and correlated strongly with circulating CD8+ T-cell counts. Public clonotypes were found to be uncommon and were observed to contract or remain stable during treatment; the increase in clonality was shown to reflect expansion of private clonotypes at ibrutinib response. Sampling times were not matched between sustained-remission and progressing patients, and lymph node repertoires were not studied.

The goal of deep resolution MiSeq sequencing was a depth between 1 in 1 million and 1 in 200,000 T cells, and coverage averaged 10x per clonotype. TCR beta libraries were generated with the immunoSEQ hsTCRB Kit. The published analysis was carried out like this. The data were analyzed with ImmunoSEQ Analyzer and ImmunoSEQ Data Assistant, and V, D and J gene assignments followed IMGT definitions. Clonality, with values ranging from 0 to 1, was calculated as one minus the normalized Shannon entropy of productive rearrangement frequencies. Only overrepresented clonotypes making up at least 0.05% of each patient's repertoire were included in the public clonotype analysis. Approximately 14 age-matched healthy donor repertoires from immuneACCESS served as clonality controls. This immuneACCESS table, as held by TCRdb, lists in-frame sequences with V and J called but not all clones. Of the missing ones, under half trace to an unresolved V gene in checked studies; the others have no known cause. D and trimming were read from the DNA, whereas the V and J calls and clone size are those reported in that table. The sample has about 74,000 clones on record, 65% to 85% of them singletons. The biggest ten clones account for 6% to 9% of the sample.

As to this clone: No antigen is known for it. No much larger clone is present one base from it, and per-base qualities are unavailable.

This specimen's time point label, per the study, means: progressive disease on ibrutinib. For TCR beta library preparation, roughly 2.1 micrograms of genomic DNA was extracted from cryopreserved PBMCs. Longitudinal blood samples from CLL patients on ibrutinib monotherapy underwent high-throughput TCR beta sequencing. Patients were enrolled in a phase 2 open-label single-center ibrutinib monotherapy trial. The CDR3 covers 15 residues, taking in both the cysteine and the phenylalanine. Only CDR3 DNA remains: 45 bases, in frame from the first base. CDR1 and CDR2 are drawn from the germline V gene: SGHAT, FQNNGV. Trimmed from V: 5 bases; trimmed from J: 8 bases; junction bases lacking a gene match: 10.

Recombination connected TRBV11-2 to TRBJ1-4, with 8 bases matching TRBD1. The sequence derives from a human donor with chronic lymphocytic leukemia. The source was PBMCs, collected at disease progression, from a patient treated with ibrutinib. The CDR3 corresponds to CASSKSRTGPEKLFF. The DNA reads as follows: TGTGCCAGCAGCAAGAGTAGGACAGGGCCCGAAAAACTGTTTTTT. Outside the CDR3, residues come from the reference TRBV11-2 and TRBJ1-4 proteins, so the full variable domain is: EAGVAQSPRYKIIEKRQSVAFWCNPISGHATLYWYQQILGQGPKLLIQFQNNGVVDDSQLPKDRFSAERLKGVDSTLKIQPAKLEDSAVYLCASSKSRTGPEKLFFGSGTQLSVL.